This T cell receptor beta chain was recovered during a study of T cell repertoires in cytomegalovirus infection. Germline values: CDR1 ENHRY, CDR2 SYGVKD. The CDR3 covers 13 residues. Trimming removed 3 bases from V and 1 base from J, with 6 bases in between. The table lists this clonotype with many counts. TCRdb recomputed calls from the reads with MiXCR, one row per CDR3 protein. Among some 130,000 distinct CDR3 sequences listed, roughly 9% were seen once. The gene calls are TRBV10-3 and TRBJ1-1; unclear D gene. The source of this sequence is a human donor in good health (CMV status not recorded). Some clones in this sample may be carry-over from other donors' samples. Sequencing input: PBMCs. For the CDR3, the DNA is TGTGCCATCAGTGATAGCCAGAACACTGAAGCTTTCTTT. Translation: CAISDSQNTEAFF.